The T cell receptor (beta chain) described here comes from a study of identical twins. Turning to this clonotype: What it binds is unknown.

Germline CDR1 SGHTA, CDR2 FQGNSA. V shed 2 bases and J shed 3 bases, with 13 bases lying between them. This CDR3 region has 15 residues. Template switching, a step in the protocol, added a universal primer site, and cDNA carried unique molecular identifiers. TCRdb reprocessed the 5' RACE reads with MiXCR, giving one entry per CDR3 protein. The sample carries 1.5 million to 2 million distinct CDR3 sequences, about 32% recorded once. Overall study findings and caveats: Researchers caution that invariant MAIT and iNKT cells could partly confound zero-insertion analyses. Out-of-frame beta chain sequences displayed weaker excess sharing between twins.

The chain links TRBV7-2 to TRBJ2-5; D assignment may be TRBD1 or TRBD2 (6 bases each). Sample: cord blood. This TCR was sampled from a newborn girl in good health. This chain's CDR3 is CASSLSGAREETQYF. For the CDR3, the DNA is TGTGCCAGCAGCTTATCGGGGGCGAGGGAAGAGACCCAGTACTTC.